The 19 T cell receptor beta chains presented below share a single source sample, sequenced in a study of Ad26.COV2.S vaccination and SARS-CoV-2 variants. Treatment described: about 20 received Ad26.COV2.S at low or high dose, single or two shots; about 5 received placebo; per-sample allocation not given. Day 63 after the first injection of vaccine or placebo was the sampling time. Generated by immunoSEQ multiplex PCR, the TCRdb table keeps only in-frame clones and is missing some. The sample records about 250,000 clones, around 87% being singletons. This material consisted of peripheral blood, taken in a trial of Ad26.COV2.S vaccine versus placebo. These receptors were collected from a person aged 18 to 65 who received the Ad26.COV2.S COVID-19 vaccine or a placebo.

This chain connects TRBV10-3 to TRBJ2-6; either TRBD1 or TRBD2 may fit D (6 bases each). CDR3 length: 18 amino acids. V lost 4 bases to trimming and J lost 2 bases, with 18 bases between them. The germline V gene encodes CDR1 ENHRY and CDR2 SYGVKD. For the CDR3, the DNA is TGTGCCATCAGTGCAAGGGGGGTCCTTTTGACTGGGGCCAACGTCCTGACTTTC. Translating gives CAISARGVLLTGANVLTF.

CDR3 in amino acids: CAISELEGQAGGYTF. CDR3 nucleotide sequence: TGTGCCATCAGTGAGTTGGAGGGGCAGGCCGGCGGCTACACCTTC. This rearrangement joins TRBV10-3 to TRBJ1-2; the D gene is possibly TRBD1 (5 bases). V dropped 1 base and J dropped 8 bases, with 17 bases sitting between them. The CDR3 is made up of 15 amino acids. Germline V gives CDR1 ENHRY, CDR2 SYGVKD.

This chain links TRBV18 with TRBJ2-7, with 7 bases fitting TRBD2. Per the germline V gene, CDR1 is KGHSH and CDR2 is LQKENI. The CDR3 is 15 residues long. The V segment lost 0 bases and the J segment 3 bases; nucleotides outside the gene matches: 5. CDR3 in amino acids: CASSPPGGVLYEQYF. The CDR3, as DNA: TGTGCCAGCTCACCACCGGGGGGGGTCCTCTACGAGCAGTACTTC.

The chain combines TRBV29-1 with TRBJ1-2, with TRBD1 as a possible D gene (6 bases). The CDR3 is 13 amino acids. The germline V gene has CDR1 SQVTM and CDR2 ANQGSEA. Trimming left V 6 bases short and J 0 bases short, with 11 bases between. The CDR3 protein is CSVSGASNYGYTF. The CDR3 region has the DNA TGCAGCGTCTCAGGGGCGTCTAACTATGGCTACACCTTC.

J is TRBJ1-5 and V is TRBV10-2; D possibly corresponds to TRBD1 (6 bases). The CDR3 extends over 14 amino acids. V lost 7 bases, J lost 0 bases, and 10 bases lay in between. Germline V gives CDR1 WSHSY, CDR2 SAAADI. The CDR3 DNA sequence: TGCGCCAGCAAGGGGGGGAATAGCAATCAGCCCCAGCATTTT. This sequence encodes CASKGGNSNQPQHF.

V gene TRBV5-1 combines with J gene TRBJ1-3; no clear D. V was clipped by 7 bases and J by 5 bases, with 22 bases between them. The CDR3 runs to 16 residues. The germline V gene has CDR1 SGHRS and CDR2 YFSETQ. In DNA form, the CDR3 reads TGCGCCAGCGCCCCCGACGAAGCCAATCCCCGAAACACCATATATTTT. It encodes CASAPDEANPRNTIYF.

This clone appeared a few times. The V gene is TRBV5-6, the J gene TRBJ1-6, with TRBD1 matching over 7 bases. Trimming took 1 base from V and 8 from J; bases not matched to a gene: 6. The CDR3 runs to 15 residues. Germline V CDR1 and CDR2: SGHDT, YYEEEE. CDR3 bases: TGTGCCAGCAGCTTGATGACAGGGTTGGATTCACCCCTCCACTTT. It encodes CASSLMTGLDSPLHF. Using reference TRBV5-6 and TRBJ1-6 for the parts outside the CDR3, the full variable domain is DAGVTQSPTHLIKTRGQQVTLRCSPKSGHDTVSWYQQALGQGPQFIFQYYEEEERQRGNFPDRFSGHQFPNYSSELNVNALLLGDSALYLCASSLMTGLDSPLHFGNGTRLTVT.

This clone has a handful of counts. The chain is built from TRBV4-1 and TRBJ2-6, with TRBD2 as a possible D gene (8 bases). Trimming pared 4 bases from V and 9 bases from J, leaving 22 bases between. The CDR3 sequence is 17 residues long. Per germline, CDR1 MGHRA and CDR2 YSYEKL. This CDR3 is CASSPSGKGAGGNVLTF. CDR3 DNA sequence: TGCGCCAGCAGCCCGTCGGGTAAGGGGGCGGGAGGCAACGTCCTGACTTTC.

The chain carries TRBV15 and TRBJ1-4; weak D call: TRBD1 (5 bases). The CDR3 is 14 amino acids. The V gene's germline CDR1 is LNHNV and CDR2 YYDKDF (reference sequence). V was trimmed by 3 bases and J by 8 bases, leaving 13 bases between them. The CDR3 nucleotides read TGTGCCACCAGCAGGGGGGTGGATAGGGAAAAACTGTTTTTT. It codes for CATSRGVDREKLFF.

J is TRBJ1-6 and V is TRBV30, with unresolved D. The CDR3 is 14 residues long. Germline assignment: CDR1 GTSNPN and CDR2 SVGIG (reference sequence). The V and J ends lost 0 bases and 10 bases respectively, with 13 bases between them. The CDR3: CAWSVLNSESPLHF. CDR3 bases: TGTGCCTGGAGTGTACTTAATTCGGAATCACCCCTCCACTTT. The entire variable domain, with the rest obtained from reference TRBV30 and TRBJ1-6, is as follows: SQTIHQWPATLVQPVGSPLSLECTVEGTSNPNLYWYRQAAGRGLQLLFYSVGIGQISSEVPQNLSASRPQDRQFILSSKKLLLSDSGFYLCAWSVLNSESPLHFGNGTRLTVT.

This clone was picked up a small number of times. This chain connects TRBV4-3 to TRBJ2-7, with unresolved D. CDR1 is LGHNA and CDR2 is YSLEER in the germline V gene. The CDR3 contains 16 residues. The V and J ends lost 2 bases and 2 bases respectively, with 16 bases between them. The CDR3 protein is CASSQTPGRIPYEQYF. The CDR3 DNA sequence: TGCGCCAGCAGCCAAACCCCGGGTCGTATCCCCTACGAGCAGTACTTC.

The chain combines TRBV23-1 with TRBJ1-2; 9 bases map to TRBD1. TRBV23-1 is classed as an ORF, of uncertain function. J was trimmed by 3 bases and V by 0 bases; bases with no gene match: 5. There are 16 residues in the CDR3. The CDR3 coding sequence is TGCGCCAGCAGTCAATCCGGGACAGGGCATTACTATGGCTACACCTTC. Translated, it gives CASSQSGTGHYYGYTF.

The J gene is TRBJ2-5, the V gene TRBV5-1; 8 nucleotides match TRBD2. Germline V gives CDR1 SGHRS, CDR2 YFSETQ. Losses at the gene ends were 4 bases for V and 4 bases for J; bases not matched to a gene: 9. The CDR3 runs 15 residues. The DNA for the CDR3 is TGCGCCAGCAGCGCAGGGACTAGTTCGGGAGAGACCCAGTACTTC. This codes for CASSAGTSSGETQYF.

The rearrangement links TRBV18 to TRBJ1-1, with D tentatively TRBD1 (6 bases). Trimming pared 2 bases from V and 0 bases from J, leaving 10 bases between. Germline V lookup: CDR1 KGHSH, CDR2 LQKENI. The CDR3 runs 15 residues. CDR3 amino acids: CASSPLTGLNTEAFF. CDR3 DNA sequence: TGTGCCAGCTCACCATTGACAGGCCTGAACACTGAAGCTTTCTTT.

CDR3 in amino acids: CASSLSRMETQYF. CDR3 DNA sequence: TGTGCCAGCAGCTTGTCTCGCATGGAGACCCAGTACTTC. The rearrangement joins TRBV7-2 to TRBJ2-5; D not resolved. The CDR3 extends over 13 amino acids. The ends were cut back, 3 bases at V and 5 bases at J, with 10 bases in the middle. Germline loops: CDR1 SGHTA, CDR2 FQGNSA.

This clone was seen once. For the CDR3, the DNA is TGTGCCAGCAGCGTAGTTACAGGGGGGACTGAAGCTTTCTTT. Protein product: CASSVVTGGTEAFF. The V call is TRBV9, the J call TRBJ1-1; 8 nucleotides agree with TRBD1. With 0 bases clipped from V and 5 bases from J, the junction kept 3 bases outside the gene matches. The CDR3 is made up of 14 amino acids. Germline CDR1 reads SGDLS; CDR2 reads YYNGEE. The full variable domain, in which reference TRBV9 and TRBJ1-1 provide the parts outside the CDR3, is DSGVTQTPKHLITATGQRVTLRCSPRSGDLSVYWYQQSLDQGLQFLIQYYNGEERAKGNILERFSAQQFPDLHSELNLSSLELGDSALYFCASSVVTGGTEAFFGQGTRLTVV.

J is TRBJ2-5 and V is TRBV28; 10 bases are a match to TRBD1. The junction had 7 bases not matched to a gene; V was cut back by 8 bases and J by 1 base. The germline gives CDR1 MDHEN, CDR2 SYDVKM. This CDR3 has 15 residues. The CDR3 DNA is TGTGCCAGCTCGACAGGGGGCGCCCTCCAAGAGACCCAGTACTTC. Its translation is CASSTGGALQETQYF.

The rearrangement joins TRBV27 to TRBJ1-4, with a possible D match to TRBD1 (5 bases). This CDR3 spans 13 amino acids. V was clipped by 3 bases and J by 14 bases, with 16 bases between them. Germline values: CDR1 MNHEY, CDR2 SMNVEV (reference sequence). The CDR3 protein is CASSFMGAGGLFF. CDR3 nucleotide sequence: TGTGCCAGCAGTTTCATGGGAGCCGGGGGTCTGTTTTTT. Full variable domain (missing parts from reference TRBV27 and TRBJ1-4): EAQVTQNPRYLITVTGKKLTVTCSQNMNHEYMSWYRQDPGLGLRQIYYSMNVEVTDKGDVPEGYKVSRKEKRNFPLILESPSPNQTSLYFCASSFMGAGGLFFGSGTQLSVL.

The chain employs TRBV6-6 and TRBJ1-2; tentatively, D is TRBD1 (5 bases). The CDR3 is 13 amino acids. Looked up from germline, CDR1 is MNHNY and CDR2 is SVGAGI (reference sequence). Trimming cost V 5 bases and J 5 bases, with 12 bases left between them. The CDR3 is CASSPVGEYGYTF. The CDR3 DNA reads TGTGCCAGCAGTCCCGTGGGGGAATATGGCTACACCTTC.